The 23 T cell receptor beta chains below were found in one sample sequenced in a study of blood T cell repertoires in COVID-19 (dated by TCRdb to the early 2020s). Libraries were made using the immunoSEQ multiplex PCR assay. Held by TCRdb, this immuneACCESS table contains in-frame sequences only and omits some clones. Under half of the omission traces to an unresolved V gene where checked; the cause of the rest is unknown. Across this sample there are approximately 250,000 clones, with 65% to 90% seen only once. The ten largest clones take up 4.5% to 5.5% of the sample. Sequenced material: peripheral blood. These receptors all stem from a man between 45 and 60 years old with COVID-19, enrolled during active disease.

V is TRBV6-5 and J is TRBJ2-3; 9 bases align to TRBD1. The CDR3 sequence is 15 residues long. Looked up from germline, CDR1 is MNHEY and CDR2 is SVGAGI. V lost 6 bases and J lost 3; bases outside the gene matches: 7. The CDR3 loop is CASRERGTGTDTQYF. CDR3 DNA sequence: TGTGCCAGCAGGGAGCGTGGGACAGGGACAGATACGCAGTATTTT.

V usage is TRBV10-3 and J usage is TRBJ2-7; 7 nucleotides line up with TRBD1. The CDR3 runs to 13 residues. J lost 7 bases, V lost 3 bases, and 6 bases had no gene match. Per germline, CDR1 ENHRY and CDR2 SYGVKD. In DNA form, the CDR3 reads TGTGCCATCAGTGACTCGACAGGGCAAGAGCAGTACTTC. It specifies CAISDSTGQEQYF.

V gene TRBV12-3 or TRBV12-4 combines with J gene TRBJ1-1, with D uncertain. V gave up 1 base and J gave up 3 bases, with 6 bases separating them. There are 13 residues in the CDR3. CDR3 loop: CASSLVQDTEAFF. The CDR3 region has the DNA TGTGCCAGCAGTTTAGTGCAGGACACTGAAGCTTTCTTT.

The chain joins TRBV5-1 to TRBJ1-2; D ambiguous. V lost 0 bases, J lost 8 bases, and 14 bases lay in between. In germline, CDR1 is SGHRS, CDR2 YFSETQ. This CDR3 has 14 residues. For the CDR3, the DNA is TGCGCCAGCAGCTTGGACCCGGGAGTGAAGGGCTACACCTTC. Translated, it gives CASSLDPGVKGYTF.

This rearrangement joins TRBV7-9 to TRBJ2-2; the match to TRBD2 covers 8 bases. V shed 5 bases, J shed 1 base, and the junction held 3 bases outside the gene matches. The CDR3 sequence is 15 residues long. Germline CDR1 and CDR2: SEHNR and FQNEAQ (reference sequence). The CDR3 sequence: CASSLSGMNTGELFF. As DNA, the CDR3 is TGTGCCAGCAGCCTTAGCGGGATGAACACCGGGGAGCTGTTTTTT.

J is TRBJ2-1 and V is TRBV5-1; TRBD1 agrees at 8 bases. The trim removed 3 bases at V and 8 bases at J, leaving 7 bases unmatched. Germline lookup yields CDR1 SGHRS and CDR2 YFSETQ. The CDR3 runs 14 residues. The CDR3 DNA follows: TGCGCCAGCAGCTCGAGACAGGGGTTCGATGAGCAGTTCTTC. This sequence encodes CASSSRQGFDEQFF.

The chain has TRBV4-2 and TRBJ1-4; the match to TRBD1 covers 8 bases. Germline CDR1 is LGHNA and CDR2 is YNFKEQ. V shed 4 bases and J 4 bases; nucleotides not matched to a gene: 8. This CDR3 has 16 residues. This CDR3 reads CASSLRRTGSNEKLFF. The DNA of the CDR3 is TGTGCCAGCAGCCTTAGGAGGACAGGGAGTAATGAAAAACTGTTTTTT.

The chain is built from TRBV5-5 and TRBJ1-1; maybe TRBD1 (5 bases). The ends were cut back, 4 bases at V and 2 bases at J, with 15 bases in the middle. The germline gives CDR1 SGHKS, CDR2 YYEKEE (reference sequence). This CDR3 region has 15 residues. CDR3 in amino acids: CASSGVGTFNTEAFF. The CDR3, as DNA: TGTGCCAGCAGCGGGGTGGGGACTTTCAACACTGAAGCTTTCTTT.

The chain employs TRBV3-1 (or the pseudogene TRBV3-2) and TRBJ1-6; D call uncertain. V lost 1 base, J lost 7 bases, and 11 bases lay in between. Germline loops: CDR1 LGHDT, CDR2 YNNKEL (reference sequence). This CDR3 comprises 15 residues. CDR3 protein: CASSQVGGRNSPLHF. The CDR3 coding sequence is TGTGCCAGCAGCCAAGTAGGAGGTAGGAATTCACCCCTCCACTTT.

This clone was picked up a small number of times. The chain has TRBV4-1 and TRBJ1-4; no clear D. The CDR3 is made up of 16 amino acids. Trimming shortened V by 3 bases and J by 4 bases, and 15 bases separated the two germline ends. Germline CDR1 reads MGHRA; CDR2 reads YSYEKL. The CDR3 nucleotides are TGCGCCAGCAGCCACCTACAGAATTTCCTTAATGAAAAACTGTTTTTT. Translated, it gives CASSHLQNFLNEKLFF.

The chain joins TRBV7-9 to TRBJ1-3, with a weak D call TRBD1 (6 bases). Trimming removed 5 bases from V and 7 bases from J, with 12 bases in between. From germline, CDR1 is SEHNR and CDR2 FQNEAQ (reference sequence). The CDR3 runs to 13 residues. DNA of the CDR3: TGTGCCAGCAGCCCTCGCAGGGGTAACACCATATATTTT. As protein: CASSPRRGNTIYF.

This clone was recorded once. The chain employs TRBV4-2 and TRBJ2-1; D may be TRBD1 (5 bases). This CDR3 region has 12 residues. Trimming left V 1 base short and J 9 bases short, with 7 bases between. Germline-derived CDR1 and CDR2 are LGHNA and YNFKEQ. The CDR3 DNA follows: TGTGCCAGCAGCCAAGGGGGCGGTGAGCAGTTCTTC. Amino acid sequence: CASSQGGGEQFF.

The V gene is TRBV5-5, the J gene TRBJ1-1; 11 positions agree with TRBD1. Per germline, CDR1 SGHKS and CDR2 YYEKEE (reference sequence). V was pared by 0 bases and J by 0 bases, with 7 bases of the junction left unmatched. The CDR3 loop spans 18 amino acids. CDR3 nucleotide sequence: TGTGCCAGCAGCTTGGGAGGACAGGGGGCTATCTTGAACACTGAAGCTTTCTTT. Residues: CASSLGGQGAILNTEAFF.

This chain joins TRBV3-1 (or the pseudogene TRBV3-2) and TRBJ1-2, with D uncertain. The CDR3 has 16 amino acids. V was cut by 1 base and J by 6 bases, with 18 bases left in between. The V gene's germline CDR1 is LGHDT and CDR2 YNNKEL (reference sequence). The CDR3 DNA sequence: TGTGCCAGCAGCCAAGGAGGTTCGGGTGGGGAGGATGGCTACACCTTC. This codes for CASSQGGSGGEDGYTF.

CDR3 residues: CASSPNFGGDSPSAQYF. DNA of the CDR3: TGTGCCAGCAGCCCCAACTTCGGGGGGGACTCTCCGTCGGCCCAGTACTTC. The rearrangement joins TRBV11-2 to TRBJ2-5; 8 nucleotides agree with TRBD2. There are 17 residues in the CDR3. Germline lookup yields CDR1 SGHAT and CDR2 FQNNGV. The J segment lost 9 bases and the V segment lost 5 bases, leaving 20 bases of the junction unmatched.

The chain combines TRBV7-3 with TRBJ1-1; the D gene is possibly TRBD1 (6 bases). The CDR3 covers 14 residues. V lost 5 bases to trimming and J lost 5 bases, with 15 bases between them. Germline V gives CDR1 SGHTA, CDR2 FQGTGA. The CDR3 coding sequence is TGTGCCAGCAGCCTGGGGGCGACCCTTACTGAAGCTTTCTTT. It translates to CASSLGATLTEAFF.

A few counts support this clone. At one boundary the junction diverges from the germline segment, which might be a read error. The rearrangement links TRBV7-7 to TRBJ2-1; 10 nucleotides align to TRBD2. This CDR3 spans 16 amino acids. Germline values: CDR1 SSHAT, CDR2 FNYEAQ (reference sequence). The CDR3 is CASSLELGTSANEQFF. CDR3 sequence (DNA): TGTGCTAGCAGCTTAGAGTTGGGGACTAGCGCCAATGAGCAGTTCTTC.

For this clone: This sample includes further DNA sequences coding for the same CDR3. The rearrangement joins TRBV24-1 to TRBJ2-7; TRBD1 matches 7 bases. The V gene end was trimmed by 4 bases and the J gene end by 6 bases; junction bases not matched to a gene: 5. The CDR3 extends over 13 amino acids. CDR1 KGHDR and CDR2 SFDVKD come from the germline V gene. The CDR3 bases are TGTGCCACCAGTGAGTCGACAGGGCTCGAGCAGTACTTC. Protein product: CATSESTGLEQYF.

This sequence joins TRBV24-1 and TRBJ2-7; 10 positions agree with TRBD1. The CDR3 is 15 amino acids. The J segment lost 6 bases and the V segment lost 7 bases, leaving 11 bases of the junction unmatched. CDR1 KGHDR and CDR2 SFDVKD come from the germline V gene. The CDR3 loop reads CATSPGGQGFGEQYF. Here the CDR3 DNA reads TGTGCCACCAGCCCAGGGGGACAGGGGTTCGGCGAGCAGTACTTC.

This clone is a singleton in its sample. This rearrangement joins TRBV7-9 to TRBJ2-3; a weak D match, TRBD2 (6 bases). Trimming took off 3 bases at V and 5 bases at J, with 12 bases between the two ends. Germline V CDR1 and CDR2: SEHNR, FQNEAQ (reference sequence). This CDR3 spans 14 amino acids. The DNA for the CDR3 is TGTGCCAGCAGCTTCGGAGGGGCCGGAGATACGCAGTATTTT. Translated: CASSFGGAGDTQYF. Looking up the rest from reference TRBV7-9 and TRBJ2-3 gives the full variable domain: DTGVSQNPRHKITKRGQNVTFRCDPISEHNRLYWYRQTLGQGPEFLTYFQNEAQLEKSRLLSDRFSAERPKGSFSTLEIQRTEQGDSAMYLCASSFGGAGDTQYFGPGTRLTVL.

To note about this clone: A read error may account for a junction end that differs from germline. The V call is TRBV4-2, the J call TRBJ2-2; TRBD1 matches at 7 bases. This CDR3 is built from 16 residues. Germline V CDR1 and CDR2: LGHNA, YNFKEQ. The DNA of the CDR3 is TGTGCCAGCAGCCAAGATCAGGGGGTCAACAACGGGGAGCTGTTTTTT. It is translated as CASSQDQGVNNGELFF.

This chain links TRBV5-1 with TRBJ2-7; 7 bases are shared with TRBD1. Germline CDR1 reads SGHRS; CDR2 reads YFSETQ. The CDR3 length is 14 residues. After removal of 3 bases from V and 0 bases from J, the junction contained 3 bases not matched to a gene. This CDR3 reads CASSSTGSSYEQYF. DNA of the CDR3: TGCGCCAGCAGCTCGACAGGGTCCTCCTACGAGCAGTACTTC.

The V and J genes are TRBV21-1 and TRBJ2-7; TRBD2 is the table's D call, not checked against the DNA. TRBV21-1 is a listed pseudogene. The CDR3 has 16 amino acids. In DNA, the CDR3 is TGTGCCAGCAGTAAATACGGGGGGTCAAGCCCTTACGAGCAGTACTTC. Protein: CASSKYGGSSPYEQYF.